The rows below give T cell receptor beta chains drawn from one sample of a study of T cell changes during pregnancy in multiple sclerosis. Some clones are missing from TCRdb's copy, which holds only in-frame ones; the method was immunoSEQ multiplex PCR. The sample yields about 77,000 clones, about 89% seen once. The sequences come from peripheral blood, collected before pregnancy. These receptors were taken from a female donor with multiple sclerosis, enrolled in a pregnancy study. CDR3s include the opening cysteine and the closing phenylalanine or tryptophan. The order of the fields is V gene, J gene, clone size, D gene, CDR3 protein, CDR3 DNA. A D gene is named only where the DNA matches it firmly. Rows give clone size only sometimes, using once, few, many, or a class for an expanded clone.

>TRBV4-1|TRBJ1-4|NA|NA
CASSQYSGVTNEKLFF
TGCGCCAGCAGCCAATACTCAGGGGTGACTAATGAAAAACTGTTTTTT
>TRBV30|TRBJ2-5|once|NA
CAWSEQASETQYF
TGTGCCTGGAGTGAACAGGCGTCGGAGACCCAGTACTTC
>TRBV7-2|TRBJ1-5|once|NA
CASSLTGNPLSNQPQHF
TGTGCCAGCAGCTTGACGGGGAACCCGCTTAGCAATCAGCCCCAGCATTTT
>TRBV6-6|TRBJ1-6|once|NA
CASSYGVRVDSPLHF
TGTGCCAGCAGTTACGGGGTCAGGGTGGATTCACCCCTCCACTTT
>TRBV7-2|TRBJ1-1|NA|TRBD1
CASSISGGTEAFF
TGTGCCAGCAGCATTTCAGGGGGCACTGAAGCTTTCTTT
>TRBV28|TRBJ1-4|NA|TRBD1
CASSAPGTGNEKLFF
TGTGCCAGCAGTGCCCCCGGGACAGGGAATGAAAAACTGTTTTTT
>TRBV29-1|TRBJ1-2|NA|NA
CSVDVWGGNYGYTF
TGCAGCGTTGATGTGTGGGGCGGTAACTATGGCTACACCTTC
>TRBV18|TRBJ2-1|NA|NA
CASSPTGEAYNEQFF
TGTGCCAGCTCACCCACGGGTGAAGCCTACAATGAGCAGTTCTTC
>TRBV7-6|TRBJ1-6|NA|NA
CASSSYPDTRNSPLHF
TGTGCCAGCAGCTCATATCCGGACACGCGCAATTCACCCCTCCACTTT
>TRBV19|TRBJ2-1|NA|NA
CASSIVGPGEQFF
TGTGCCAGTAGTATAGTCGGCCCCGGGGAGCAGTTCTTC
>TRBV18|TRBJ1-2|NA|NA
CASSPPTRYNYGYTF
TGTGCCAGCTCACCACCAACTCGTTATAACTATGGCTACACCTTC
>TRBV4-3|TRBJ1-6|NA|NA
CASSQDFRMSSYNSPLHF
TGCGCCAGCAGCCAAGATTTCAGGATGAGCTCCTATAATTCACCCCTCCACTTT
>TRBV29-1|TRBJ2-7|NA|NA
CSVEDPYGVYEQYF
TGCAGCGTTGAAGACCCCTACGGGGTCTACGAGCAGTACTTC
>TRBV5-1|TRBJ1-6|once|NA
CASSSSGDRSPLHF
TGCGCCAGCAGCTCTTCAGGGGATCGGTCACCCCTCCACTTT
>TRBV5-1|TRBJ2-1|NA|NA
CVSRSAGASYNEQFF
TGCGTCAGCCGCTCTGCGGGGGCCTCCTACAATGAGCAGTTCTTC
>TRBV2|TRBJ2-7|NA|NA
CATLGAYEQYF
TGTGCCACCTTAGGAGCGTACGAGCAGTACTTC
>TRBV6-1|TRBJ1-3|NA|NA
CASSEVEELSGNTIYF
TGTGCCAGCAGTGAAGTCGAGGAGTTGTCTGGAAACACCATATATTTT
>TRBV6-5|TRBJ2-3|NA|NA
CASSLQGWADTQYF
TGTGCCAGCAGTTTACAGGGTTGGGCAGATACGCAGTATTTT
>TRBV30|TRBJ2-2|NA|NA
CAWSADRPTGELFF
TGTGCCTGGAGTGCCGACAGACCCACCGGGGAGCTGTTTTTT
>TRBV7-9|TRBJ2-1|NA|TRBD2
CASSLASGGPHEQFF
TGTGCCAGCAGCTTAGCCAGCGGGGGCCCGCATGAGCAGTTCTTC
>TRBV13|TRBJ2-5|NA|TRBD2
CASSASGGALETQYF
TGTGCCAGCAGCGCCAGCGGGGGGGCCCTAGAGACCCAGTACTTC
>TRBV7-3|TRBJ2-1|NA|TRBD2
CASSLVAGGIGEQFF
TGTGCCAGCAGCTTAGTAGCGGGGGGTATCGGTGAGCAGTTCTTC
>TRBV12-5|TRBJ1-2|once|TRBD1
CASGLVHGTGVVHGYTF
TGTGCTAGTGGTTTGGTCCACGGGACAGGGGTGGTCCATGGCTACACCTTC
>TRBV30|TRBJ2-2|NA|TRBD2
CAWSVKGLATGELFF
TGTGCCTGGAGTGTAAAGGGACTAGCGACCGGGGAGCTGTTTTTT
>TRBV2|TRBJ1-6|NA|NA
CASRAPWGASPLHF
TGTGCCAGCAGGGCGCCCTGGGGAGCTTCACCCCTCCACTTT
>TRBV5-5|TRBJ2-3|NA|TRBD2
CASSLGLAESTDTQYF
TGTGCCAGCAGCTTGGGACTAGCGGAAAGCACAGATACGCAGTATTTT
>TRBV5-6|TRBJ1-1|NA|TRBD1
CASSQGTAYTEAFF
TGTGCCAGCAGCCAAGGGACAGCATACACTGAAGCTTTCTTT
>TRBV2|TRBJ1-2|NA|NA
CASKLGTAANYGYTF
TGTGCCAGCAAACTAGGAACAGCAGCTAACTATGGCTACACCTTC
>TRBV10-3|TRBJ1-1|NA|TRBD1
CAISAGQDETEAFF
TGTGCCATCAGTGCGGGACAGGATGAAACTGAAGCTTTCTTT
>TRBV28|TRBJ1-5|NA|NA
CASREGGDQPQHF
TGTGCCAGCAGGGAAGGGGGAGACCAGCCCCAGCATTTT
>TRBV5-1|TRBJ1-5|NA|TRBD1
CASSPTDRVSNQPQHF
TGCGCCAGCAGCCCTACTGACAGGGTCAGCAATCAGCCCCAGCATTTT
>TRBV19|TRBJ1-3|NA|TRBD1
CASSTRDRVLAGNTIYF
TGTGCCAGTAGTACCCGGGACAGGGTCTTAGCTGGAAACACCATATATTTT
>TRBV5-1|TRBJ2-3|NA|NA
CASSLLRSSTDTQYF
TGCGCCAGCAGCTTGCTTCGGAGTAGCACAGATACGCAGTATTTT
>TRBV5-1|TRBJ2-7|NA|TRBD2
CASSYAGALGVGSGGLYEQYF
TGCGCCAGCAGTTACGCCGGGGCCCTGGGAGTCGGGAGCGGGGGGCTCTACGAGCAGTACTTC
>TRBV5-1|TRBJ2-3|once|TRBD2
CASSLPGEGDTQYF
TGCGCCAGCAGCTTGCCCGGGGAGGGAGATACGCAGTATTTT
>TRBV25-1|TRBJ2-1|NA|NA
CASSGPWSDEQFF
TGTGCCAGCAGCGGTCCCTGGTCGGATGAGCAGTTCTTC
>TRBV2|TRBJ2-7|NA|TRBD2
CASSDRLAGAGYEQYF
TGTGCCAGCAGTGATAGGCTAGCGGGGGCCGGCTACGAGCAGTACTTC
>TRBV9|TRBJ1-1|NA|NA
CASSVGGHPNTEAFF
TGTGCCAGCAGCGTGGGTGGACACCCGAACACTGAAGCTTTCTTT
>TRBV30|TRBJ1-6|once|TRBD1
CAWKEAWTGASSPLHF
TGTGCCTGGAAGGAAGCTTGGACAGGCGCGAGCTCACCCCTCCACTTT
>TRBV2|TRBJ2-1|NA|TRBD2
CASRGLAGDAYNEQFF
TGTGCCAGCAGGGGACTAGCGGGGGACGCCTACAATGAGCAGTTCTTC
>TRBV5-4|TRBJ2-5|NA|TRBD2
CASSWKRGGAETQYF
TGTGCCAGCAGCTGGAAGCGGGGGGGCGCAGAGACCCAGTACTTC
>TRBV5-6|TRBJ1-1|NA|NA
CASLAGNAEAFF
TGTGCCAGCCTTGCAGGGAACGCTGAAGCTTTCTTT
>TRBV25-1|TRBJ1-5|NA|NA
CASRGWGRNSNQPQHF
TGTGCCAGCAGGGGTTGGGGGCGGAATAGCAATCAGCCCCAGCATTTT
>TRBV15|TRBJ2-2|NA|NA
CATEAGANTGELFF
TGTGCCACCGAGGCGGGGGCCAACACCGGGGAGCTGTTTTTT
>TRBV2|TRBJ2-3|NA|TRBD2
CASSEMLAGGLSTDTQYF
TGTGCCAGCAGTGAGATGCTAGCGGGGGGGCTAAGCACAGATACGCAGTATTTT
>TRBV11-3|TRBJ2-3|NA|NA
CASSKASTGLSTDTQYF
TGTGCCAGCAGCAAAGCTTCGACGGGACTTAGCACAGATACGCAGTATTTT
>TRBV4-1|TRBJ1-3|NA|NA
CASSQAGAYSGNTIYF
TGCGCCAGCAGCCAAGCTGGGGCTTACTCTGGAAACACCATATATTTT
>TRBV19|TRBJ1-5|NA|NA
CASRVVSGNQPQHF
TGTGCCAGTAGAGTAGTTTCGGGGAATCAGCCCCAGCATTTT
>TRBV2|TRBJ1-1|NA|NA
CASSGGRVDTEAFF
TGTGCCAGCAGTGGAGGCAGGGTGGACACTGAAGCTTTCTTT